The present T cell receptor (beta chain) was sequenced within a study of T cell responses to AZD1222 COVID-19 vaccine. The ends lost 1 base at V and 7 bases at J; junction bases unmatched: 5. The germline V gene encodes CDR1 SGDLS and CDR2 YYNGEE. The CDR3 is 15 amino acids. Generated by immunoSEQ multiplex PCR, the TCRdb table keeps only in-frame clones and is missing some. The sample holds 150,000 or so clones, over 90% seen once. This clonotype was sampled from an adult who received the AZD1222 COVID-19 vaccine. This chain links TRBV9 with TRBJ2-1; 10 positions agree with TRBD2. The specimen was peripheral blood, collected 28 days after the second AZD1222 dose. The CDR3 loop is CASSVRTSGLNEQFF. The DNA for the CDR3 is TGTGCCAGCAGCGTAAGGACTAGCGGTCTTAATGAGCAGTTCTTC. The complete variable domain, with remaining parts taken from reference TRBV9 and TRBJ2-1, reads DSGVTQTPKHLITATGQRVTLRCSPRSGDLSVYWYQQSLDQGLQFLIQYYNGEERAKGNILERFSAQQFPDLHSELNLSSLELGDSALYFCASSVRTSGLNEQFFGPGTRLTVL.